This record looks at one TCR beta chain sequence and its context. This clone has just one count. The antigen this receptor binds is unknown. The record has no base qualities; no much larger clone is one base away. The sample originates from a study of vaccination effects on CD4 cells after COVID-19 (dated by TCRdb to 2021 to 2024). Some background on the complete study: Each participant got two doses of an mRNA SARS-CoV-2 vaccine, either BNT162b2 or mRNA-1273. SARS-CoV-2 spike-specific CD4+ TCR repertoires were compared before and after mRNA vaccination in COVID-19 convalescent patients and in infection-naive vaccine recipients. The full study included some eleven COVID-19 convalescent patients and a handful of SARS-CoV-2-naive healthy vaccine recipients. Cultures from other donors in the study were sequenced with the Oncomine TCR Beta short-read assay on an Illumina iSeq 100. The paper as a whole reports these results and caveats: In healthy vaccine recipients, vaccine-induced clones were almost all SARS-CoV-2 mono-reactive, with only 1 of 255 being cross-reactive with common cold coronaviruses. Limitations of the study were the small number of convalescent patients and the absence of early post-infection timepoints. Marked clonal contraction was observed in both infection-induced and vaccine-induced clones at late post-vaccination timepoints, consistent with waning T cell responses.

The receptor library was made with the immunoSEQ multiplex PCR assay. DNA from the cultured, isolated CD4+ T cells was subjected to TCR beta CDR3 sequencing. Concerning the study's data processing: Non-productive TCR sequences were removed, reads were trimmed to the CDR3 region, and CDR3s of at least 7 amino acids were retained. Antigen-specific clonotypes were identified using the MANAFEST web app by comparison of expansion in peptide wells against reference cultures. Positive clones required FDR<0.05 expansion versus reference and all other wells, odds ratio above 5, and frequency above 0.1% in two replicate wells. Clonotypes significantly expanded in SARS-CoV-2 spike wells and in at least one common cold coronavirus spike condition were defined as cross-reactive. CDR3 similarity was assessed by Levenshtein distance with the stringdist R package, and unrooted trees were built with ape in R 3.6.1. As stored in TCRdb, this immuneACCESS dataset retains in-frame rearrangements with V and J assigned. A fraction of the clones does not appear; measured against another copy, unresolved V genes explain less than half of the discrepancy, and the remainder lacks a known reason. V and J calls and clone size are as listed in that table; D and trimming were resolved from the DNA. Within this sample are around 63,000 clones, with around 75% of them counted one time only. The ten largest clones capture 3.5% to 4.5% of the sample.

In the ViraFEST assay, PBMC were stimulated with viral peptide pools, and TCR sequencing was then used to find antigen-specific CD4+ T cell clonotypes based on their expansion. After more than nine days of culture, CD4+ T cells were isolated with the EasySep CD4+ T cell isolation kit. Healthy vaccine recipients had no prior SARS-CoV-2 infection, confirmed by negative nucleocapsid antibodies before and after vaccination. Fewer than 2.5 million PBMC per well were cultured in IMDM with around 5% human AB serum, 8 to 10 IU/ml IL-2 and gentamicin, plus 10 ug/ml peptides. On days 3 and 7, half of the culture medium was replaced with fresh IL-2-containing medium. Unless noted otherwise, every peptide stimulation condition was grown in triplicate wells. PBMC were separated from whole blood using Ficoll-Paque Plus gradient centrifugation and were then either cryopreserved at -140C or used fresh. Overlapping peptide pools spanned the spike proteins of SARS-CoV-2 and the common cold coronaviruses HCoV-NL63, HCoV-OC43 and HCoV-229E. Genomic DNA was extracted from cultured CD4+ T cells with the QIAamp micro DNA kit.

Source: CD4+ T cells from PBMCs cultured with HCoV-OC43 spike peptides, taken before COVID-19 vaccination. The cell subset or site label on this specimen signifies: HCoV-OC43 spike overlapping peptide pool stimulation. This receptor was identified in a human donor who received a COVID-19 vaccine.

The CDR3 sequence is CASSLAPQETQYF. In nucleotides, the sequence is TGCGCCAGCAGCTTAGCCCCCCAAGAGACCCAGTACTTC. The chain joins TRBV5-1 to TRBJ2-5; no D gene call is confident. V sheds 2 bases and J sheds 1 base, leaving 6 bases between their ends. CDR1 SGHRS and CDR2 YFSETQ are derived from the germline V gene. From the cysteine up to the phenylalanine, the CDR3 has a length of 13 residues. Only CDR3 DNA is held: 39 bases, read in frame from base 1. With the portions outside the CDR3 filled from the reference TRBV5-1 and TRBJ2-5 genes, the complete variable region becomes KAGVTQTPRYLIKTRGQQVTLSCSPISGHRSVSWYQQTPGQGLQFLFEYFSETQRNKGNFPGRFSGRQFSNSRSEMNVSTLELGDSALYLCASSLAPQETQYFGPGTRLLVL.